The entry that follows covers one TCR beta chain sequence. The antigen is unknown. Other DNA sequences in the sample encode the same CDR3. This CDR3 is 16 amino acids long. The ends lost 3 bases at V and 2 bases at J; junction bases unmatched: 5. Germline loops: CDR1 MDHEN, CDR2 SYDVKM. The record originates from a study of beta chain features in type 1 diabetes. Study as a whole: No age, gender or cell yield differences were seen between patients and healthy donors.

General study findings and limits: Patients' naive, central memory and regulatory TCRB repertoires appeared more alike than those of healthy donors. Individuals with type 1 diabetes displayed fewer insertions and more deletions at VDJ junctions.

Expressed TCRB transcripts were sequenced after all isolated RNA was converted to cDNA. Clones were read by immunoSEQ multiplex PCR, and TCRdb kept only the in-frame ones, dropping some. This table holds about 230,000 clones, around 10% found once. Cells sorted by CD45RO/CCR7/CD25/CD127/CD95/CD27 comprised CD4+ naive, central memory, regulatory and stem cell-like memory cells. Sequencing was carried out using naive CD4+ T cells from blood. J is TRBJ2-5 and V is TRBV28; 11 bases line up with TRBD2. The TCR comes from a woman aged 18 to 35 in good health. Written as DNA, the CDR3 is TGTGCCAGCAGTTTCTGGGGACTAGCGGATCAAGAGACCCAGTACTTC. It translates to CASSFWGLADQETQYF.